The subject of this entry is one TCR beta chain. The same CDR3 also results from other DNA sequences found in this sample. This specimen belongs to a study of OX40 agonist ivuxolimab in advanced cancers. The protocol was immunoSEQ multiplex PCR, while the TCRdb copy is restricted to in-frame clones and leaves out a portion. The table shows more than 100,000 clones, with approximately 92% occurring only once. Trimming cost V 3 bases and J 4 bases, with 7 bases left between them. The germline CDR1 and CDR2 sequences are KGHSH and LQKENI. The CDR3 is 12 residues long. The sample in question was CD4+ or CD8+ T cells sorted from blood, obtained in a trial of the OX40 agonist ivuxolimab. The gene calls are TRBV18 and TRBJ2-7, with a weak D call TRBD2 (5 bases). The clonotype comes from an adult with an advanced solid tumor such as melanoma, head and neck, liver or kidney cancer. The CDR3 spells CASSPEGYEQYF. CDR3 nucleotides: TGTGCCAGCTCACCCGAGGGTTACGAGCAGTACTTC.